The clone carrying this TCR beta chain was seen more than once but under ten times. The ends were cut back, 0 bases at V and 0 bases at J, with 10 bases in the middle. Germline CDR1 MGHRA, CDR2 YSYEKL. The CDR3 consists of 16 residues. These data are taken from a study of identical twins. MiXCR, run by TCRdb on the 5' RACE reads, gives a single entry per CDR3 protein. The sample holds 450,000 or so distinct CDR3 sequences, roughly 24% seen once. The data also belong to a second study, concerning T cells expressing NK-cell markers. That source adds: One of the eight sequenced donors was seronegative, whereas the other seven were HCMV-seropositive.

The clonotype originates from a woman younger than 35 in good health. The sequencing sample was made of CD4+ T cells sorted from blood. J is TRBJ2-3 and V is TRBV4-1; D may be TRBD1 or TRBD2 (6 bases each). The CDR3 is CASSQEKGGSTDTQYF. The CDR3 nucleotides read TGCGCCAGCAGCCAAGAGAAGGGGGGTAGCACAGATACGCAGTATTTT.